What follows are 7 T cell receptor beta chains derived from one specimen sequenced in a study of CXCR3-negative and CXCR3-positive naive CD8 T cells. Preparation of TRB cDNA libraries relied on 5' RACE carrying UMI labels. After re-calling the 5' RACE reads, TCRdb lists one entry per CDR3 protein, DNA absent. Its listing shows around 96,000 distinct CDR3 sequences. Sequencing used naive CXCR3- CD8+ T cells from blood. Sample subset: CD45RO-CCR7+CD27+CD95- naive CD8+ T cells lacking CXCR3 (TNR3-). All receptors derive from a human donor in good health. Some clones in this sample may be carry-over from other donors' samples.

The gene calls are TRBV11-2 and TRBJ2-7. Germline V gene data show CDR1 as SGHAT and CDR2 as FQNNGV. The CDR3 consists of 14 residues. The CDR3 protein is CASSFIISPYEQYF.

The V call is TRBV27, the J call TRBJ1-6. From germline, CDR1 is MNHEY and CDR2 SMNVEV (reference sequence). The CDR3 totals 17 residues. CDR3 sequence: CASTPDFHSSYNSPLHF.

The chain uses TRBV27 and TRBJ2-7; TCRdb's D call, TRBD2, is unchecked because there is no DNA. The CDR3 runs 16 residues. Germline V gene sequence: CDR1 MNHEY, CDR2 SMNVEV (reference sequence). CDR3 loop: CASSFVLAGGPREQYF.

The V call is TRBV23-1, the J call TRBJ2-5; TCRdb designates TRBD2, a call that cannot be tested without DNA. TRBV23-1 falls under the ORF class, with uncertain function. CDR3 length: 17 amino acids. The CDR3 here is CASSPRRIIAGEETQYF.

The J gene is TRBJ2-5, the V gene TRBV3-1; TCRdb outputs TRBD1, but without DNA this stays unchecked. Germline values: CDR1 LGHDT, CDR2 YNNKEL (reference sequence). The CDR3 runs to 13 residues. The CDR3 sequence: CASSQLRGETQYF.

The rearrangement joins TRBV5-5 to TRBJ1-1; as DNA is missing, the TRBD1 call by TCRdb cannot be tested. Germline loops: CDR1 SGHKS, CDR2 YYEKEE (reference sequence). The CDR3 loop spans 14 amino acids. The CDR3 sequence: CASSITGGYTEAFF.

The chain links TRBV29-1 to TRBJ2-1. This CDR3 is built from 11 residues. CDR1 and CDR2 (germline): SQVTM, ANQGSEA. The CDR3 region is CSVEWDNEQFF.